This TCR beta chain was captured in a study of shared clonotypes between healthy human individuals. Germline V lookup: CDR1 MDHEN, CDR2 SYDVKM. The CDR3 is 14 residues long. Trimming removed 7 bases from V and 8 bases from J, with 20 bases in between. Sequencing was performed with immunoSEQ multiplex PCR; in TCRdb, only in-frame clones are kept and a portion is missing. The sample has roughly 650,000 clones; roughly 96% are singletons. Cells designated naive CD8 were CD45RO-negative and were positively selected for CCR7, with terminally differentiated effector memory CD45RA+ cells excluded. The sequencing sample was made of naive CD8+ T cells sorted from blood. The rearrangement links TRBV28 to TRBJ1-2; D gene ambiguous. The clonotype originates from a woman in her 30s in good health. This CDR3 reads CASTLNPISDGYTF. The CDR3 DNA reads as TGTGCCAGCACCCTAAACCCGATTTCCGACGGCTACACCTTC.